This paragraph reports one T cell receptor beta chain. The antigen remains unidentified. The CDR3 sequence is 14 residues long. V lost 0 bases and J lost 0, with 5 bases in between. Per the germline V gene, CDR1 is MGHRA and CDR2 is YSYEKL. TEMRA cells were FACS-enriched, and CD8+ and CD4+ T cells were isolated negatively. This specimen belongs to a study of CD8 T cells in Susac syndrome. It was with random hexamers that about 0.45 to 1 ug RNA was reverse transcribed. TCRdb reprocessed the immunoSEQ multiplex PCR reads via MiXCR and lists one record per CDR3 protein. The repertoire holds 400,000 to 550,000 distinct CDR3 sequences, with about 85% as singletons. Whole-study findings and limits: As acknowledged by the study, its TCR sequencing and HLA analysis included a relatively small number of individuals.

This receptor was identified in a human donor with multiple sclerosis. The chain couples TRBV4-1 to TRBJ1-1, with no clear D. The sample taken for sequencing was CD8+ T cells from PBMCs. The CDR3 DNA is TGCGCCAGCAGCCAAGAGAGGCTGAACACTGAAGCTTTCTTT. Its translation: CASSQERLNTEAFF.